The entry below gives a single TCR beta chain sequence along with its context. Repertoires were generated with immunoSEQ multiplex PCR, while TCRdb's copy carries only in-frame clones and drops some. The sample holds more than 15,000 clones, 80% to 90% seen once. The data were taken from a study of OX40 agonist ivuxolimab in advanced cancers. CDR1 is SGHTA, CDR2 FQGNSA, per germline. V was clipped by 1 base and J by 4 bases, with 14 bases between them. The CDR3 contains 15 residues. Sequenced material: CD4+ or CD8+ T cells sorted from blood, taken in a trial of the OX40 agonist ivuxolimab. The sequence was collected from an adult with an advanced solid tumor such as melanoma, head and neck, liver or kidney cancer. V is TRBV7-2 and J is TRBJ2-7; D ambiguous. The CDR3 sequence is CASSLEGPFGYEQYF. CDR3 sequence (DNA): TGTGCCAGCAGCTTAGAGGGCCCCTTCGGGTACGAGCAGTACTTC. The whole variable domain, remainder taken from reference TRBV7-2 and TRBJ2-7, is GAGVSQSPSNKVTEKGKDVELRCDPISGHTALYWYRQSLGQGLEFLIYFQGNSAPDKSGLPSDRFSAERTGGSVSTLTIQRTQQEDSAVYLCASSLEGPFGYEQYFGPGTRLTVT.